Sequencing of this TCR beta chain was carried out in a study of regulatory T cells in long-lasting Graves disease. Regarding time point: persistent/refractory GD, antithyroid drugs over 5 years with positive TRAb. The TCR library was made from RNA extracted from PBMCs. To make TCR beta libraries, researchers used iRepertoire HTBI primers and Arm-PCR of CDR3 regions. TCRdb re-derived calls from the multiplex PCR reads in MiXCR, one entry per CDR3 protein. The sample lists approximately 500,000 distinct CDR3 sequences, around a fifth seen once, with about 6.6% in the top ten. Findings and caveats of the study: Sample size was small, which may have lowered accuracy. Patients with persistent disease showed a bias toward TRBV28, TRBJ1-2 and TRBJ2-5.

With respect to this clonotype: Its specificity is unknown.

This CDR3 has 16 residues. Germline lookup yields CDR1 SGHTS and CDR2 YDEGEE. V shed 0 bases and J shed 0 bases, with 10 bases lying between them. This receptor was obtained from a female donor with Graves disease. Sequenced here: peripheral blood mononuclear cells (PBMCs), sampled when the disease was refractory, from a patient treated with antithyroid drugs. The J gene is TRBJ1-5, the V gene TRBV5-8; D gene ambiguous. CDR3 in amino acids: CASSLEVAVSNQPQHF. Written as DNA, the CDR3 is TGTGCCAGCAGCTTGGAGGTAGCAGTTAGCAATCAGCCCCAGCATTTT.